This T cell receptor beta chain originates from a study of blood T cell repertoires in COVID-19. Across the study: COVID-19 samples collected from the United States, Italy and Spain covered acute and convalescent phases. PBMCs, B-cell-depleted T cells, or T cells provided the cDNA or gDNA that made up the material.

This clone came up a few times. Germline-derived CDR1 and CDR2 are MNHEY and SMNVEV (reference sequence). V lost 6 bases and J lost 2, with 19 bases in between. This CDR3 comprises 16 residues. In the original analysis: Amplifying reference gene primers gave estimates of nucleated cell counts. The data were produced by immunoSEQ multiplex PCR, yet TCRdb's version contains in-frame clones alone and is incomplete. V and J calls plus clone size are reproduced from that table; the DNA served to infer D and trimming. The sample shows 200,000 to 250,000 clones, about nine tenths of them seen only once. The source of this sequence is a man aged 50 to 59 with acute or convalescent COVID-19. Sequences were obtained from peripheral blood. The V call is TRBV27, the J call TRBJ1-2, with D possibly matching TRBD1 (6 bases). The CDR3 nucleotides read TGTGCCAGCAGCTCTTGGGGCGGGCAGGGGAACTATGGCTACACCTTC. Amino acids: CASSSWGGQGNYGYTF.